This section outlines one T cell receptor (beta chain) sequence together with its context. Method: immunoSEQ multiplex PCR; TCRdb's copy keeps in-frame clones and lacks some. Here the sample spans 15,000 to 20,000 clones, around 73% being singletons. The data originate from a study of tumor-infiltrating lymphocytes in localized non-small cell lung cancer. This sequence originates from a human donor with non-small cell lung cancer. The sequencing sample was made of lung tumor tissue.

In nucleotides, the CDR3 is TGTGCCAGCAGCTTAGGACAGGCCAACACTGAAGCTTTCTTT. Translated: CASSLGQANTEAFF. The chain has TRBV7-9 and TRBJ1-1, with a tentative D call TRBD1 (6 bases). The CDR3 runs to 14 residues. Trimming removed 1 base from V and 2 bases from J, with 8 bases in between. Germline CDR1 is SEHNR and CDR2 is FQNEAQ (reference sequence).